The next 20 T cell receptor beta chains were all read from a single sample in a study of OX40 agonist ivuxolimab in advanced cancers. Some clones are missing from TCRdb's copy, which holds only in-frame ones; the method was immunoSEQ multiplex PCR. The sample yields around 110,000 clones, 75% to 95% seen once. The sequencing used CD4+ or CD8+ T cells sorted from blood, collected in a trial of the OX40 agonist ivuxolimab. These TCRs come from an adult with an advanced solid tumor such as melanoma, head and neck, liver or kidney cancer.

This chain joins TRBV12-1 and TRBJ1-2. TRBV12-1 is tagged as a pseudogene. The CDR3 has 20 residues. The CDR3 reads CASSFLVGTTKLLRFYGYTF. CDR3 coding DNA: TGTGCCAGCAGCTTTCTTGTCGGGACGACGAAACTCTTAAGATTCTATGGCTACACCTTC.

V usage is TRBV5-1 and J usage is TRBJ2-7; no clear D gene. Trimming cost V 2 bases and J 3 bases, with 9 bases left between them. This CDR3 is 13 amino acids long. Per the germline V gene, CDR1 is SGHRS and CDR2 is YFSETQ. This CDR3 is CASSFGGFYEQYF. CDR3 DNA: TGCGCCAGCAGCTTTGGCGGTTTCTACGAGCAGTACTTC. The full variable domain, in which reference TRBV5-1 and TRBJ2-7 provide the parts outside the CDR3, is KAGVTQTPRYLIKTRGQQVTLSCSPISGHRSVSWYQQTPGQGLQFLFEYFSETQRNKGNFPGRFSGRQFSNSRSEMNVSTLELGDSALYLCASSFGGFYEQYFGPGTRLTVT.

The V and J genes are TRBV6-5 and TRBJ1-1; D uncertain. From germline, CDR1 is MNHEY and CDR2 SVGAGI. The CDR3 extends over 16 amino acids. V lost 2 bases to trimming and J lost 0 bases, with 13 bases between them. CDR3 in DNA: TGTGCCAGCAGTTACGGCGGCGGAGGCATGAACACTGAAGCTTTCTTT. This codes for CASSYGGGGMNTEAFF.

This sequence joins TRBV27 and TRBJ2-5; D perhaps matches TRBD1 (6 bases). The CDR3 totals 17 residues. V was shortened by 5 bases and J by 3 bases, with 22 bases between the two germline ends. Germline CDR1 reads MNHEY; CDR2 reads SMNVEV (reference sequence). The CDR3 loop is CASSPILTGRGKETQYF. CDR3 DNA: TGTGCCAGCAGTCCCATTTTGACAGGAAGGGGGAAAGAGACCCAGTACTTC.

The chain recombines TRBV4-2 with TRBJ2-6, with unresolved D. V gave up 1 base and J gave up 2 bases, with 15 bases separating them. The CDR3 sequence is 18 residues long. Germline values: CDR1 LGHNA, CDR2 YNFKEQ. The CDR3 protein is CASSQVAGSQAGANVLTF. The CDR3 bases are TGTGCCAGCAGCCAAGTCGCAGGAAGCCAGGCTGGGGCCAACGTCCTGACTTTC.

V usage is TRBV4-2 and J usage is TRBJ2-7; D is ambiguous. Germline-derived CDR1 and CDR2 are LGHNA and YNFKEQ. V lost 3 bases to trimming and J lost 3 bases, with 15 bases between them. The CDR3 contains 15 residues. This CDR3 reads CASSHQGNENYEQYF. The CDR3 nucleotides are TGTGCCAGCAGCCATCAAGGAAATGAAAACTACGAGCAGTACTTC.

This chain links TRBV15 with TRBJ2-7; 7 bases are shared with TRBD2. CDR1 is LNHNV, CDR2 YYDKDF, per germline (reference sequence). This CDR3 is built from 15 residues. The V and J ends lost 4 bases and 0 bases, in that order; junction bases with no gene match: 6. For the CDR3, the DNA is TGTGCCACCAGCAAACCGAGCGGGGACTCCTACGAGCAGTACTTC. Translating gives CATSKPSGDSYEQYF.

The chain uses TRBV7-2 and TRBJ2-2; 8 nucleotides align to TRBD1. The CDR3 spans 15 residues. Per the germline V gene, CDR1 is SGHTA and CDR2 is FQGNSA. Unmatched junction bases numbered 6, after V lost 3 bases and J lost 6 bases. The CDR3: CASSLVTGAAGELFF. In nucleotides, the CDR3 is TGTGCCAGCAGCTTGGTGACAGGGGCGGCCGGGGAGCTGTTTTTT.

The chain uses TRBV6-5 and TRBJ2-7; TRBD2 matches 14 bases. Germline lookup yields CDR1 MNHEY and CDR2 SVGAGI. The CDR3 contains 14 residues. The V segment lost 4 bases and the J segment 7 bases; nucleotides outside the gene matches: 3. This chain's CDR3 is CASSLGLAGEEQYF. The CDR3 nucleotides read TGTGCCAGCAGTTTGGGACTAGCGGGAGAAGAGCAGTACTTC.

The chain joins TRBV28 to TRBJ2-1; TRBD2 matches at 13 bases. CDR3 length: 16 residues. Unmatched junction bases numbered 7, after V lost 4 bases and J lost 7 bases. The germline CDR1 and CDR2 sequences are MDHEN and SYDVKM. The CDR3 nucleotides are TGTGCCAGCAGTTCCTCCGGGACTAGCGGGATAAATGAGCAGTTCTTC. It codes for CASSSSGTSGINEQFF.

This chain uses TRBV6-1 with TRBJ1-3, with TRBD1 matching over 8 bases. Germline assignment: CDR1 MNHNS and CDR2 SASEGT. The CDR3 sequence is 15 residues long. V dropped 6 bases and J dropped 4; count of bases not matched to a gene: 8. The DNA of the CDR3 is TGTGCCAGCAGCTCCGGACAGGGCCTAGGAAACACCATATATTTT. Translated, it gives CASSSGQGLGNTIYF.

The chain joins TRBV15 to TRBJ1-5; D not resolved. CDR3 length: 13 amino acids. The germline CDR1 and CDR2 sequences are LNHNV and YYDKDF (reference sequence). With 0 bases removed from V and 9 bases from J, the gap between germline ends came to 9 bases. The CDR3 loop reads CATSRDSMTPQHF. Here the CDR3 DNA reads TGTGCCACCAGCAGAGACTCCATGACGCCCCAGCATTTT. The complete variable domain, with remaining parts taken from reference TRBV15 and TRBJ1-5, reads DAMVIQNPRYQVTQFGKPVTLSCSQTLNHNVMYWYQQKSSQAPKLLFHYYDKDFNNEADTPDNFQSRRPNTSFCFLDIRSPGLGDTAMYLCATSRDSMTPQHFGDGTRLSIL.

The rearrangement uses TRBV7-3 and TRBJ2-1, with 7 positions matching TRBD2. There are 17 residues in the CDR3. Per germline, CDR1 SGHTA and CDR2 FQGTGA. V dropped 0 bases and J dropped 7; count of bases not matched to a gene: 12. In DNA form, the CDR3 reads TGTGCCAGCAGCTTAACAAGACTAGCTAGCGAGCCTAATGAGCAGTTCTTC. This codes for CASSLTRLASEPNEQFF.

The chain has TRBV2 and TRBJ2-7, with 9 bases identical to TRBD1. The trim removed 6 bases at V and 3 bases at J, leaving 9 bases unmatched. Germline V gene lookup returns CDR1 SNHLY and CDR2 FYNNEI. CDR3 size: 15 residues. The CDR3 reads CASRSRQGEGYEQYF. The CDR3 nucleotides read TGTGCCAGCAGGTCGCGACAGGGGGAGGGCTACGAGCAGTACTTC.

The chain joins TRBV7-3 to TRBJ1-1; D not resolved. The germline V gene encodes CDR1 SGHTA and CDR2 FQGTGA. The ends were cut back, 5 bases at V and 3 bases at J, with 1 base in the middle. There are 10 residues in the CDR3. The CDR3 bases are TGTGCCAGCAGCCACACTGAAGCTTTCTTT. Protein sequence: CASSHTEAFF. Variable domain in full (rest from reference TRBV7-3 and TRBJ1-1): GAGVSQTPSNKVTEKGKYVELRCDPISGHTALYWYRQSLGQGPEFLIYFQGTGAADDSGLPNDRFFAVRPEGSVSTLKIQRTERGDSAVYLCASSHTEAFFGQGTRLTVV.

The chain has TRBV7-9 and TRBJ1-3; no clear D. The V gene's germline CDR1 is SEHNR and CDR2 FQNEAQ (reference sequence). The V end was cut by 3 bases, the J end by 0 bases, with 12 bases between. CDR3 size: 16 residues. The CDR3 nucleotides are TGTGCCAGCAGCTTCGGAGGACGGATCTCTGGAAACACCATATATTTT. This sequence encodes CASSFGGRISGNTIYF.

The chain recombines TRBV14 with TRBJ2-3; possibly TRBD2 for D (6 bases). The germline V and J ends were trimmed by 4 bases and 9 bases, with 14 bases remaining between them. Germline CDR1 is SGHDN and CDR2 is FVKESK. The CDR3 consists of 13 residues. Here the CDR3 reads CASSLSRGNTQYF. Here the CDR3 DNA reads TGTGCCAGCAGCCTTAGTCGGGGGAACACGCAGTATTTT.

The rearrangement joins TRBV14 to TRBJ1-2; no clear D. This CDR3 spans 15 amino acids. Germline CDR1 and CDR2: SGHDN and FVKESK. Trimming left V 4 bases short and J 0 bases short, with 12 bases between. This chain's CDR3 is CASSPFVESNYGYTF. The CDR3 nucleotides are TGTGCCAGCAGCCCTTTTGTGGAATCTAACTATGGCTACACCTTC.

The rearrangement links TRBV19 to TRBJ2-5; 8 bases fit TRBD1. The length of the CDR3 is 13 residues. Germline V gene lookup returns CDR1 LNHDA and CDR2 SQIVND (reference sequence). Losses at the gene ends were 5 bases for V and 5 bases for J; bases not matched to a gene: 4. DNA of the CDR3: TGTGCCAGTAGTTCAGGGGGCGGGGAGACCCAGTACTTC. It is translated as CASSSGGGETQYF.

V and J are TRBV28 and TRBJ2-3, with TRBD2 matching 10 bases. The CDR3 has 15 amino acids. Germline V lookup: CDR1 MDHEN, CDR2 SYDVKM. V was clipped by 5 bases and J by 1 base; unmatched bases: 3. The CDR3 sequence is CASSLGTSGTDTQYF. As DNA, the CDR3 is TGTGCCAGCAGTCTCGGGACTAGCGGCACAGATACGCAGTATTTT.